A single T cell receptor (beta chain) is shown here with its context. Its antigen has not been determined. No per-base quality is available; no much larger clone lies one base away. The trial excluded patients who had a history of autoimmune disease or were on systemic immunosuppression. Peripheral blood for TCR sequencing was collected from all dose cohorts at baseline, on cycle 4 day 1, and on cycle 7 day 1. Samples were obtained from an open-label, multicenter, first-in-human phase I dose-escalation trial of ivuxolimab. The trial enrolled adults with locally advanced or metastatic head and neck squamous cell, hepatocellular, melanoma or renal cell carcinoma. CD4+ and CD8+ T cells were sorted separately from peripheral blood before TCR sequencing. The data originate from a study of OX40 agonist ivuxolimab in advanced cancers. With regard to the full study: Ivuxolimab was an agonistic, fully human IgG2 monoclonal antibody directed against OX40 (CD134), a costimulatory receptor. Peripheral TCRbeta sequencing aimed to test whether ivuxolimab altered TCR sequence diversity and caused clonal T-cell expansion. The dose-escalation cohort was approximately 83% male with a mean age of 60 years, ranging from about 20 to 80. Intravenous ivuxolimab was administered to patients every 2 weeks at six dose levels: 0.01, 0.1, 0.3, 1.5, 3 and 10 mg/kg. Three dose-escalation patients achieved partial responses, one with hepatocellular carcinoma and two with cutaneous melanoma. The paper reports the monotherapy dose-escalation portion (N ≈ 50 patients) of the phase I ivuxolimab trial. Of the 50 or so patients in dose escalation, about 20 had hepatocellular carcinoma, some 15 had melanoma, 9 had renal cell carcinoma and 9 had head and neck cancer. Patients were allowed to have had prior anti-PD-1, anti-PD-L1 or anti-CTLA-4 therapy, and approximately 43% of the dose-escalation patients had previously received checkpoint inhibitors. The full study reports these points: After ivuxolimab, more expanded clones were found on average in CD8+ T cells than in CD4+ T cells. At doses of 0.1 to 3.0 mg/kg, clonal expansion of both CD4+ and CD8+ T cells in blood was seen between baseline and week 6. The antigen specificity of the peripheral T cells that underwent clonal expansion was not determined. In the 0.1-3.0 mg/kg groups, partial responders had among the lowest normalized peripheral clonal expansion, particularly in CD8+ T cells. Low levels of normalized T-cell clonal expansion were also seen in some nonresponding patients.

Genomic DNA was isolated from the sorted cells so that the TCRbeta CDR3 region could be sequenced. The immunoSEQ Assay was used for sequencing of TCRbeta CDR3 regions. What TCRdb holds here is the immuneACCESS table cut down to in-frame rearrangements. Part of the clones is not present; checked against another copy, under half of the missing clones reflect an unresolved V gene, and the others are unexplained. The sample contains 65,000 to 80,000 clones, roughly 86% of them found a single time. The top ten clones comprise about 1% of the sample. Sequences SGHDN (CDR1) and FVKESK (CDR2) are obtained from the germline V gene. Including the terminal cysteine and phenylalanine, the CDR3 comprises 16 residues. The DNA shown is the 48-base CDR3, in frame from base 1. V ends up 5 bases short and J 0 bases short, with an unmatched junction base count of 10.

Here the sequenced sample was CD4+ or CD8+ T cells sorted from blood, taken in a trial of the OX40 agonist ivuxolimab. The chain links TRBV14 with TRBJ2-7; 7 bases in between match TRBD1. The receptor comes from an adult with an advanced solid tumor such as melanoma, head and neck, liver or kidney cancer. CDR3 loop: CASSGFQTGSSYEQYF. The nucleotides are TGTGCCAGCAGCGGATTCCAGACAGGGAGCTCCTACGAGCAGTACTTC.